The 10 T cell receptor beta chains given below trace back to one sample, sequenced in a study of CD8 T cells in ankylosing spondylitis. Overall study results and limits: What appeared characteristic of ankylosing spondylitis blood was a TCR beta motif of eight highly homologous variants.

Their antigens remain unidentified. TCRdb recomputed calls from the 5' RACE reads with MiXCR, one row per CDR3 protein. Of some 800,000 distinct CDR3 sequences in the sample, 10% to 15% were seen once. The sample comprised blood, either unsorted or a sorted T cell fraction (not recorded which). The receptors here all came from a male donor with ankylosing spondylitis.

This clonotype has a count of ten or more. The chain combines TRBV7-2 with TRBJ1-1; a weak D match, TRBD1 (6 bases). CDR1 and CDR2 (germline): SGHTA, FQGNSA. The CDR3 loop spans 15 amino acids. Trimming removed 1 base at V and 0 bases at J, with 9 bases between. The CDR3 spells CASSLVGGLNTEAFF. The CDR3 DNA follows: TGTGCCAGCAGCTTAGTTGGGGGGCTGAACACTGAAGCTTTCTTT.

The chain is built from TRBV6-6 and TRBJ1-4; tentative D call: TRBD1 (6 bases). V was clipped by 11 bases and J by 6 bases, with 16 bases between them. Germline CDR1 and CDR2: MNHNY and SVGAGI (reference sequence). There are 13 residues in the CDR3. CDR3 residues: CAANGGHYEKLFF. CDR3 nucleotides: TGTGCCGCCAACGGGGGACATTATGAAAAACTGTTTTTT.

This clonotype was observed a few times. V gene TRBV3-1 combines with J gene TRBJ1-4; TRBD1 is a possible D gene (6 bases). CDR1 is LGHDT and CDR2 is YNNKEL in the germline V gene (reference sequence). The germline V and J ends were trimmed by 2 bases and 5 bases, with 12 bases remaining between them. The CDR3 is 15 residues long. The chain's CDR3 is CASSQNTGRNEKLFF. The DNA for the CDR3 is TGTGCCAGCAGCCAAAACACAGGGCGGAATGAAAAACTGTTTTTT.

The CDR3 coding sequence is TGTGCCATCAGTGAAGGGGGCTATGGCTACACCTTC. This translates into CAISEGGYGYTF. The chain joins TRBV10-3 to TRBJ1-2, with D possibly TRBD1 on 6 matching bases. There are 12 residues in the CDR3. Trimming pared 3 bases from V and 4 bases from J, leaving 6 bases between. Germline CDR1 reads ENHRY; CDR2 reads SYGVKD.

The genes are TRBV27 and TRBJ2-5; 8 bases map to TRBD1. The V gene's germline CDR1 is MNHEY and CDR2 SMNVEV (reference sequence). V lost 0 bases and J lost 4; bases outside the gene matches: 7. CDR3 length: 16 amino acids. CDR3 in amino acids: CASSLSGQAWGETQYF. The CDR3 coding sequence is TGTGCCAGCAGTTTATCGGGACAGGCCTGGGGAGAGACCCAGTACTTC.

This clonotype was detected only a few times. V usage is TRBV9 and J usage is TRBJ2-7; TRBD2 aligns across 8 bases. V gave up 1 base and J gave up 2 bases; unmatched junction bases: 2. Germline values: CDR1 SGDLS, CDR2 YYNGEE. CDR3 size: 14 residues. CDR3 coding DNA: TGTGCCAGCAGCGTAACTAGCGGTCCCTACGAGCAGTACTTC. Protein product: CASSVTSGPYEQYF.

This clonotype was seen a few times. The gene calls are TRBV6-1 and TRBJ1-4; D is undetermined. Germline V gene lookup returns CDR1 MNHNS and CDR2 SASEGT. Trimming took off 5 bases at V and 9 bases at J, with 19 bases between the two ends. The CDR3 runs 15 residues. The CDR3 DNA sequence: TGTGCCAGCAGTCCCCGCGGAGAAGGGCTGAAAAAACTGTTTTTT. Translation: CASSPRGEGLKKLFF.

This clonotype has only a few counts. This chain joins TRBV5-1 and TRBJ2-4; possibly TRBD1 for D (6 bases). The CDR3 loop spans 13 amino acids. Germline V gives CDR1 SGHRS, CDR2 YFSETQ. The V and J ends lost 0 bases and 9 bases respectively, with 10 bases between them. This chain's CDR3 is CASSLDRVGIQYF. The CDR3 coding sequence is TGCGCCAGCAGCTTGGACAGGGTGGGCATTCAGTACTTC.

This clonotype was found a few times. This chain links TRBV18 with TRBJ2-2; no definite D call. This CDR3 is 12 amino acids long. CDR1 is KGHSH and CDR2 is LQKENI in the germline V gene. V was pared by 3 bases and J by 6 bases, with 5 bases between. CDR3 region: CASSPNAGELFF. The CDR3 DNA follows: TGTGCCAGCTCACCGAATGCCGGGGAGCTGTTTTTT.

The CDR3 here is CASSPAGHLEQYF. CDR3 nucleotides: TGTGCCAGCTCACCAGCGGGGCACTTAGAGCAGTACTTC. The V gene is TRBV18, the J gene TRBJ2-7, with TRBD2 as a possible D gene (6 bases). The length of the CDR3 is 13 residues. Germline CDR1 KGHSH, CDR2 LQKENI. V dropped 2 bases and J dropped 7 bases, with 12 bases sitting between them.